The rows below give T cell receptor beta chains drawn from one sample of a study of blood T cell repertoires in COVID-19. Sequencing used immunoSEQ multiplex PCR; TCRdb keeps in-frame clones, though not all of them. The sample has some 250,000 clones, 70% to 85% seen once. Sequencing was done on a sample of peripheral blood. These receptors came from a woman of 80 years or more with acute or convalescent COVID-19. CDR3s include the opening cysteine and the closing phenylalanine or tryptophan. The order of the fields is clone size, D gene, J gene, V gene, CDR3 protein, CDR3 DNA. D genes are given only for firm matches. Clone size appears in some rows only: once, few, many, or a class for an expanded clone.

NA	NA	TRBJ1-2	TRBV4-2	CASSQDLSGANYGYTF	TGTGCCAGCAGCCAAGATCTTTCCGGAGCCAACTATGGCTACACCTTC
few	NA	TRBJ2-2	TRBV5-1	CASSLTPGQNTGELFF	TGCGCCAGCAGCCTTACTCCGGGACAAAACACCGGGGAGCTGTTTTTT
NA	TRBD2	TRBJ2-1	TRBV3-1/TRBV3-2	CASSQDTGGSGNEQFF	TGTGCCAGCAGCCAAGATACAGGCGGGAGTGGCAATGAGCAGTTCTTC
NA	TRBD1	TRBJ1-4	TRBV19	CASRRTGLPEKLFF	TGTGCCAGTAGGCGGACAGGGTTGCCTGAAAAACTGTTTTTT
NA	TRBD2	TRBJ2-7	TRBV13	CASSRTSGSYEQYF	TGTGCCAGCAGCCGGACTAGCGGATCCTACGAGCAGTACTTC
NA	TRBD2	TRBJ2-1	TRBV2	CASRGTSGMGEQFF	TGTGCCAGCAGGGGGACTAGCGGGATGGGTGAGCAGTTCTTC
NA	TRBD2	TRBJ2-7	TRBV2	CASSEGRGNYEQYF	TGTGCCAGCAGTGAAGGGCGGGGGAACTACGAGCAGTACTTC
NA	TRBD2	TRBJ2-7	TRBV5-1	CASSLRLASYEQYF	TGCGCCAGCAGCTTACGACTAGCATCCTACGAGCAGTACTTC
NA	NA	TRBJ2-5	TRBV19	CASRGRGQETQYF	TGTGCCAGTAGAGGCCGGGGACAAGAGACCCAGTACTTC
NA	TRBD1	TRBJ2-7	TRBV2	CASSDLQGAYEQYF	TGTGCCAGCAGTGATTTGCAGGGGGCCTACGAGCAGTACTTC
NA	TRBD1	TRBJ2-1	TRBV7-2	CASSLEGTGWGNEQFF	TGTGCCAGCAGCTTAGAGGGGACAGGTTGGGGCAATGAGCAGTTCTTC
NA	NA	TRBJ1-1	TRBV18	CASSSDRNTEAFF	TGTGCCAGCTCTTCGGACAGGAACACTGAAGCTTTCTTT
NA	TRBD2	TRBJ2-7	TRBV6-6	CASSPGTSATKQYF	TGTGCCAGCAGCCCCGGGACTAGTGCCACGAAGCAGTACTTC
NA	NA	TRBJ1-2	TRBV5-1	CASSPPSSYGYTF	TGCGCCAGCAGCCCGCCTAGCTCCTATGGCTACACCTTC
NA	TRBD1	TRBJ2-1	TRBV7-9	CASSRTGVVYNEQFF	TGTGCCAGCAGCCGGACAGGGGTAGTCTACAATGAGCAGTTCTTC
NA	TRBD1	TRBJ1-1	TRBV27	CASSLVSGTGRFTEAFF	TGTGCCAGCAGTTTAGTTAGTGGGACAGGACGGTTCACTGAAGCTTTCTTT
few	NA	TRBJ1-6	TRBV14	CASSQEWQGSPLHF	TGTGCCAGCAGCCAAGAATGGCAGGGCTCACCCCTCCACTTT
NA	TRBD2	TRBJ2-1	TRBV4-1	CASSQDLGGRTYNEQFF	TGCGCCAGCAGCCAAGATCTGGGCGGGAGAACCTACAATGAGCAGTTCTTC
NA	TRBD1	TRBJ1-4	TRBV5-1	CASSQGGESEKLFF	TGCGCCAGCAGCCAGGGGGGCGAGAGCGAAAAACTGTTTTTT
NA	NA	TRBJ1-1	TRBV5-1	CASADREAFF	TGCGCCAGCGCAGACAGGGAAGCTTTCTTT
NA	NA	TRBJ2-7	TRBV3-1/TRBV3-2	CASSQVDEQYF	TGTGCCAGCAGCCAAGTCGACGAGCAGTACTTC
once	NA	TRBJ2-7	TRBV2	CASTWQGTYEQYF	TGTGCCAGCACGTGGCAGGGGACCTACGAGCAGTACTTC
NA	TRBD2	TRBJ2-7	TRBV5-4	CASSLPGGYEQYF	TGTGCCAGCAGCTTGCCGGGAGGCTACGAGCAGTACTTC
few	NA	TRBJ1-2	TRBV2	CASHLAAGYTF	TGTGCCAGCCATTTGGCGGCCGGCTACACCTTC
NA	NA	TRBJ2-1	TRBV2	CASSDGHRNNEQFF	TGTGCCAGCAGTGACGGTCACAGAAACAATGAGCAGTTCTTC
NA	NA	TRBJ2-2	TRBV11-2	CASSQNTNTGELFF	TGTGCCAGCAGTCAAAATACAAACACCGGGGAGCTGTTTTTT
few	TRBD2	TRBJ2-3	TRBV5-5	CASSWGSGLAGQREYF	TGTGCCAGCAGCTGGGGTAGTGGTCTAGCGGGCCAGCGAGAGTATTTT
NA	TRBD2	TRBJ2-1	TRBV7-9	CASSFSRGRGYEQFF	TGTGCCAGCAGCTTCTCCCGCGGGAGAGGCTATGAGCAGTTCTTC
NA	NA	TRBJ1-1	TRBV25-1	CASSPGHLNTEAFF	TGTGCCAGCAGTCCGGGACATTTGAACACTGAAGCTTTCTTT
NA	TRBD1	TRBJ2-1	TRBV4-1	CASSQGQGERSEQFF	TGCGCCAGCAGCCAAGGACAGGGTGAAAGGAGTGAGCAGTTCTTC
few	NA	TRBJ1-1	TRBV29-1	CSAKDRIEAFF	TGCAGCGCCAAAGACAGAATTGAAGCTTTCTTT
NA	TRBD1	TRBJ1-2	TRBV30	CAWSRNGQGIGGYTF	TGTGCCTGGAGCCGAAACGGACAGGGTATAGGAGGCTACACCTTC
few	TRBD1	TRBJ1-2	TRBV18	CASSTLGQGPTNYGYTF	TGTGCCAGCTCAACCTTGGGACAGGGTCCAACTAACTATGGCTACACCTTC
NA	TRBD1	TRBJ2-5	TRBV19	CASSIDFGTGRKTQYF	TGTGCCAGTAGTATAGATTTTGGGACAGGGCGGAAGACCCAGTACTTC
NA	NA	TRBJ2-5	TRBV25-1	CASSDPGGRTQYF	TGTGCCAGCAGTGATCCCGGCGGGCGGACCCAGTACTTC
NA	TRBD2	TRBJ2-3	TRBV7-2	CASSPLPGGRSTDTQYF	TGTGCCAGCAGCCCCCTCCCGGGAGGGAGAAGCACAGATACGCAGTATTTT
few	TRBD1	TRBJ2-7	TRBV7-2	CASSFGQGSYEQYF	TGTGCCAGCAGCTTCGGACAGGGATCCTACGAGCAGTACTTC
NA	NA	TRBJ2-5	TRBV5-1	CASSLAGGYQETQYF	TGCGCCAGCAGCTTGGCTGGGGGCTACCAAGAGACCCAGTACTTC
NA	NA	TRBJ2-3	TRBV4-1	CASSQVGSGPDTQYF	TGCGCCAGCAGCCAAGTCGGGAGCGGGCCAGATACGCAGTATTTT
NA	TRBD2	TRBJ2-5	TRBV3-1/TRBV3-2	CASSQLPRLAGVSGTQYF	TGTGCCAGCAGCCAACTTCCGAGACTAGCGGGAGTTTCTGGGACCCAGTACTTC
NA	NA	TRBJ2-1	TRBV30	CAWSVGGGAFSTEQFF	TGTGCCTGGAGTGTAGGGGGGGGAGCTTTTTCCACTGAGCAGTTCTTC
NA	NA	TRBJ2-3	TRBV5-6	CASSQITGINTDTQYF	TGTGCCAGCAGCCAGATCACAGGGATTAACACAGATACGCAGTATTTT
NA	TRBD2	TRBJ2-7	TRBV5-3	CARSLSPAGAPSYEQYF	TGTGCCAGAAGCTTGTCCCCTGCGGGAGCCCCTTCCTACGAGCAGTACTTC
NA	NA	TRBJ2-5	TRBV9	CASSAGGGVRETQYF	TGTGCCAGCAGCGCCGGAGGGGGGGTACGAGAGACCCAGTACTTC
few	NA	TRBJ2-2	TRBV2	CASSAGTNTGELFF	TGTGCCAGCAGTGCCGGGACGAACACCGGGGAGCTGTTTTTT
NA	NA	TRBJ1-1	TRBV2	CASRARGGGNSEAFF	TGTGCCAGCAGAGCCCGGGGAGGGGGTAATAGTGAAGCTTTCTTT
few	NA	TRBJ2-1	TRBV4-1	CASSQELGRGAYNEQFF	TGCGCCAGCAGCCAAGAATTGGGCAGGGGAGCCTACAATGAGCAGTTCTTC
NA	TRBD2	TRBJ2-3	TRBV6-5	CASSTAGRSTDTQYF	TGTGCCAGCAGCACAGCGGGGCGAAGCACAGATACGCAGTATTTT
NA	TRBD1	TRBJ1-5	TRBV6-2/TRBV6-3	CASSLSPLRPGTGDYQPQHF	TGTGCCAGCAGTCTGTCACCCCTTCGGCCAGGGACAGGGGACTATCAGCCCCAGCATTTT
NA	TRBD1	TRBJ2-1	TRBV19	CASSMGFAGGSEQFF	TGTGCCAGTAGTATGGGGTTCGCAGGGGGCAGTGAGCAGTTCTTC
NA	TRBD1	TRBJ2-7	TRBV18	CASSPGTAGYEQYF	TGTGCCAGCTCACCCGGGACAGCCGGATACGAGCAGTACTTC
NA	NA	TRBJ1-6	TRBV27	CASRRQNSPLHF	TGTGCCAGCAGGAGACAGAATTCACCCCTCCACTTT
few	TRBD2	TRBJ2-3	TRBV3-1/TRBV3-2	CASSQGTSGRAIDTQYF	TGTGCCAGCAGCCAAGGGACTAGCGGGAGGGCAATCGATACGCAGTATTTT
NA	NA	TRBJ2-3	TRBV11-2	CASSLVVLSLADFNTQYF	TGTGCCAGCAGCTTAGTTGTTCTTAGTCTGGCGGACTTCAATACGCAGTATTTT
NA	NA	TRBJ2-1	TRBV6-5	CASSYGGGIGYEQFF	TGTGCCAGCAGTTACGGTGGCGGGATCGGATATGAGCAGTTCTTC
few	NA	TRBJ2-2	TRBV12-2	CASRLARIAQVGELFF	TGTGCAAGTCGCTTAGCCCGGATAGCGCAGGTCGGGGAGCTGTTTTTT
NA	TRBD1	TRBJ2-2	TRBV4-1	CASSQIQGPGELFF	TGCGCCAGCAGCCAAATACAGGGGCCCGGGGAGCTGTTTTTT